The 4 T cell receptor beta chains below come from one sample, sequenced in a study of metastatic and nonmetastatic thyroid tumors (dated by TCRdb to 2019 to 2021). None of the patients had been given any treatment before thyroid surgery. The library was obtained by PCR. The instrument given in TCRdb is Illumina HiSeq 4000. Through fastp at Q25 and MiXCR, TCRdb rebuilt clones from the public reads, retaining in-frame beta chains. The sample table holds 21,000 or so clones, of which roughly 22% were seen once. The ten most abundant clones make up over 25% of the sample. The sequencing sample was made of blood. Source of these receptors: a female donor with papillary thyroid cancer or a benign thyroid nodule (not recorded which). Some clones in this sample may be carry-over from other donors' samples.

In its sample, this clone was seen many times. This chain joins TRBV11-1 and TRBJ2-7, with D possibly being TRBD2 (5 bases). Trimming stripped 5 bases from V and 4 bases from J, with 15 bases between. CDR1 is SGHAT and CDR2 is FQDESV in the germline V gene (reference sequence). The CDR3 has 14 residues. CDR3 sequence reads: CASSVGVLRYEQYF. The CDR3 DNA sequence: TGTGCCAGCAGCGTCGGGGTCCTTCGGTACGAGCAGTACTTC.

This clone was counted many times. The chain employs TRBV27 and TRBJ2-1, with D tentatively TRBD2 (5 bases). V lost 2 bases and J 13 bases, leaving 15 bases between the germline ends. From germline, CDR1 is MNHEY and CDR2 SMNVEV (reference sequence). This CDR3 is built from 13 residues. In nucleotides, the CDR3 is TGTGCCAGCAGTTTAAACTGGGCCGGGAAACAGTTCTTC. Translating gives CASSLNWAGKQFF.

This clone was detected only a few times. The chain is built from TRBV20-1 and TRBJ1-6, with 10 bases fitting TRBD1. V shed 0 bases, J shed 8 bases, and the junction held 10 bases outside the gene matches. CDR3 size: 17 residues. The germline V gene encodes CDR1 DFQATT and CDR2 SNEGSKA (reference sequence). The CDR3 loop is CSARDSRTGGSYSPLHF. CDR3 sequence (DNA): TGCAGTGCTAGAGATTCACGGACAGGGGGTTCCTATTCACCCCTCCACTTT.

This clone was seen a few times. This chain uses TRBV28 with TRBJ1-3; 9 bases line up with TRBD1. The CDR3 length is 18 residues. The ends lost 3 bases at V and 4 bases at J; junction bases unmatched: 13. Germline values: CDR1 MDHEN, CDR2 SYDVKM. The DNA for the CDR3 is TGTGCCAGCAGTTTGGTCGGGACAGGGAAACTCGGAGGAAACACCATATATTTT. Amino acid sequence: CASSLVGTGKLGGNTIYF. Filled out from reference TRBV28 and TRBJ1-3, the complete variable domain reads DVKVTQSSRYLVKRTGEKVFLECVQDMDHENMFWYRQDPGLGLRLIYFSYDVKMKEKGDIPEGYSVSREKKERFSLILESASTNQTSMYLCASSLVGTGKLGGNTIYFGEGSWLTVV.